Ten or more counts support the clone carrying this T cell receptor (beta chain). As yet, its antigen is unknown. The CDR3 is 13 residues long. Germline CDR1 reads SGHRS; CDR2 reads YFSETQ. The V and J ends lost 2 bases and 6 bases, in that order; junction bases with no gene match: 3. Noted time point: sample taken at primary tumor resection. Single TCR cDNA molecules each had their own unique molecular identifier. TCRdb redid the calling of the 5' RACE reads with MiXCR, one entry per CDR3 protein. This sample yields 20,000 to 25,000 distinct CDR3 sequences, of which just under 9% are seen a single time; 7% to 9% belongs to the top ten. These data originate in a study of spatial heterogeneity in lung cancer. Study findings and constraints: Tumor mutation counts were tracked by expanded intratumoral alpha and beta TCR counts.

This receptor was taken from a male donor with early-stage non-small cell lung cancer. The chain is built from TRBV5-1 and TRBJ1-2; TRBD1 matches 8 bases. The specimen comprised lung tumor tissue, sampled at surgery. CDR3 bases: TGCGCCAGCAGCTTCAGGGGGCGCGATGGCTACACCTTC. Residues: CASSFRGRDGYTF.